Each of the 10 T cell receptor beta chains below was sequenced from the same sample in a study of shared clonotypes between healthy human individuals. CD8 cells regarded as naive lacked CD45RO, were positively chosen for CCR7, and omitted terminally differentiated effector memory CD45RA+ cells. Method: immunoSEQ multiplex PCR; TCRdb's copy keeps in-frame clones and lacks some. The sample holds roughly 2.1 million clones, 93% seen once. Sequencing was done on a sample of naive CD8+ T cells from PBMCs. The receptors here all came from a young man in good health. Some clones in this sample may be carry-over from other donors' samples.

A remark on this clone: The same CDR3 can be traced to other DNA sequences in this sample. The chain carries TRBV9 and TRBJ2-7, with D unresolved. V was cut by 4 bases and J by 0 bases, with 8 bases left in between. This CDR3 has 13 residues. The germline V gene encodes CDR1 SGDLS and CDR2 YYNGEE. CDR3 DNA sequence: TGTGCCAGCAGCCCAGGTAGCTCCTACGAGCAGTACTTC. This translates into CASSPGSSYEQYF.

This chain uses TRBV10-1 with TRBJ2-7; D is undetermined. Per the germline V gene, CDR1 is WNHNN and CDR2 is SYGVQD (reference sequence). The CDR3 consists of 14 residues. The V end was cut by 3 bases, the J end by 3 bases, with 12 bases between. CDR3 sequence (DNA): TGCGCCAGCAGTGACCCCGGCCTGGGCTACGAGCAGTACTTC. Encoded protein: CASSDPGLGYEQYF.

The CDR3 loop reads CASSLPGQGKAGELFF. In DNA form, the CDR3 reads TGTGCCAGCAGCCTTCCAGGACAGGGGAAGGCCGGGGAGCTGTTTTTT. V gene TRBV5-6 combines with J gene TRBJ2-2; 9 positions agree with TRBD1. Losses at the gene ends were 4 bases for V and 6 bases for J; bases not matched to a gene: 10. This CDR3 is 16 amino acids long. The germline gives CDR1 SGHDT, CDR2 YYEEEE. The full variable domain, its missing parts supplied by reference TRBV5-6 and TRBJ2-2, is DAGVTQSPTHLIKTRGQQVTLRCSPKSGHDTVSWYQQALGQGPQFIFQYYEEEERQRGNFPDRFSGHQFPNYSSELNVNALLLGDSALYLCASSLPGQGKAGELFFGEGSRLTVL.

This chain joins TRBV11-2 and TRBJ2-5; D call uncertain. Matching the DNA end better, TRBJ2-7 makes the J call doubtful. This CDR3 comprises 14 residues. Germline CDR1 reads SGHAT; CDR2 reads FQNNGV. Here the CDR3 reads CASSAHGPTYEQYF. Written as DNA, the CDR3 is TGTGCCAGCAGCGCCCACGGCCCGACCTACGAGCAGTACTTC.

This chain uses TRBV9 with TRBJ1-1; D is unresolved. There are 16 residues in the CDR3. Germline CDR1 and CDR2: SGDLS and YYNGEE. V was trimmed by 4 bases and J by 4 bases, leaving 20 bases between them. CDR3 residues: CASSPRGGPGGTEAFF. The CDR3 DNA reads TGTGCCAGCAGCCCCCGGGGAGGGCCGGGTGGCACTGAAGCTTTCTTT.

V gene TRBV28 combines with J gene TRBJ2-7; D possibly uses TRBD1 or TRBD2 (6 bases each). CDR3 length equals 15 residues. Deletions cut 5 bases from V and 7 bases from J, with 21 bases between. CDR1 and CDR2 (germline): MDHEN, SYDVKM. In DNA form, the CDR3 reads TGTGCCAGCAGTCCCCGGGGGACCAGGGGAAGGGAGCAGTACTTC. Protein product: CASSPRGTRGREQYF.

V and J are TRBV27 and TRBJ2-7; 10 bases align to TRBD1. CDR1 is MNHEY, CDR2 SMNVEV, per germline (reference sequence). V dropped 5 bases and J dropped 3; count of bases not matched to a gene: 7. The CDR3 sequence is 15 residues long. CDR3 DNA: TGTGCCAGCAGTGAGAGGACAGGGGGGTACTACGAGCAGTACTTC. Its translation is CASSERTGGYYEQYF.

V gene TRBV29-1 combines with J gene TRBJ2-1; D is uncertain. The CDR3 spans 15 residues. Germline CDR1 is SQVTM and CDR2 is ANQGSEA. The ends were cut back, 6 bases at V and 6 bases at J, with 21 bases in the middle. The CDR3 nucleotides read TGCAGCGTCCAAGCAGACCGCATTGGTGGCAATGAGCAGTTCTTC. This codes for CSVQADRIGGNEQFF.

J is TRBJ1-1 and V is TRBV9; D is unresolved. The CDR3 runs 12 residues. V gave up 3 bases and J gave up 5 bases, with 8 bases separating them. The germline V gene encodes CDR1 SGDLS and CDR2 YYNGEE. CDR3 coding DNA: TGTGCCAGCAGCGCAGCAGAGACTGAAGCTTTCTTT. The encoded protein is CASSAAETEAFF. The full variable domain, in which reference TRBV9 and TRBJ1-1 provide the parts outside the CDR3, is DSGVTQTPKHLITATGQRVTLRCSPRSGDLSVYWYQQSLDQGLQFLIQYYNGEERAKGNILERFSAQQFPDLHSELNLSSLELGDSALYFCASSAAETEAFFGQGTRLTVV.

This chain uses TRBV6-7 with TRBJ2-5, with D perhaps matching TRBD1 or TRBD2 (5 bases each). TRBV6-7 counts as an open reading frame of uncertain function. CDR3 length: 14 residues. Trimming took 2 bases from V and 1 from J, leaving 8 bases between them. The CDR3 here is CASSYPGTQETQYF. DNA of the CDR3: TGTGCCAGCAGTTACCCCGGGACCCAAGAGACCCAGTACTTC.